The subject of this entry is one T cell receptor beta chain. The data belong to a study of CD8+CD57+ T cells in acquired aplastic anemia. Study-level information: Mean DNA quantity obtained from sorted CD4+ and CD8+ cells was around 3.2 ug.

Sequencing involved patients with CD8+CD57+ cell expansion previously shown by flow cytometry. Every patient had severe acquired aplastic anemia. Trimming stripped 2 bases from V and 4 bases from J, with 10 bases between. The CDR3 sequence is 15 residues long. Germline CDR1 KGHDR, CDR2 SFDVKD. Genomic DNA acted as the template from which TCR beta VDJ combination and CDR3 sequence profiling were carried out. TCRdb re-derived calls from the reads in MiXCR, one entry per CDR3 protein. The table lists 100,000 to 150,000 distinct CDR3 sequences, over 30% of them singletons, with over 2% in the top ten. Source material: sorted CD4+, CD8+, or CD8+CD57+ T cells (not recorded which) from PBMCs. The TCR sequence derives from a human donor with aplastic anemia. The V call is TRBV24-1, the J call TRBJ2-2, with TRBD1 as a possible D gene (5 bases). DNA of the CDR3: TGTGCCACCAGTGATTCCGGACAAGGCACCGGGGAGCTGTTTTTT. Translated, it gives CATSDSGQGTGELFF.